This paragraph covers one T cell receptor beta chain sequence. This table comes from immunoSEQ multiplex PCR, and its TCRdb copy is limited to in-frame clones, with some not included. The table includes roughly 100,000 clones, nearly 90% detected once. This record comes from a study of blood T cell repertoires in COVID-19. In the study overall: Italy, Spain and the United States were the sources of the convalescent and acute COVID-19 samples. Nucleic acid was either cDNA or gDNA, and it came from T cells, B-cell-depleted T cells, or PBMCs.

The V and J ends lost 4 bases and 1 base respectively, with 14 bases between them. The CDR3 loop spans 16 amino acids. Per germline, CDR1 MNHNS and CDR2 SASEGT. The rearrangement uses TRBV6-1 and TRBJ1-5; D might be TRBD1 (5 bases). The TCR comes from a man over 45 in a cohort sampled during active COVID-19. Material for sequencing was peripheral blood. CDR3 nucleotides: TGTGCCAGCAGTGTAGACAGCCCTGGAAGCAATCAGCCCCAGCATTTT. Residues: CASSVDSPGSNQPQHF.